Shown below are 19 T cell receptor beta chains from a single sample sequenced in a study of blood T cells in healthy people across ages. A second 7 to 11 cycle PCR used barcoded and J-beta primers. TCRdb re-analysed the 5' RACE reads in MiXCR, keeping a single row per CDR3 protein. The top ten hold about 15% of the sample, which has 590,000 or so distinct CDR3 sequences, under 30% seen once. The sample consisted of blood. The receptor source for this set is a woman of 80 years or more in good health.

This clonotype was found many times. This chain uses TRBV9 with TRBJ2-5; TRBD1 agrees at 9 bases. V was pared by 4 bases and J by 5 bases, with 12 bases of the junction left unmatched. CDR3 length: 16 amino acids. The germline V gene encodes CDR1 SGDLS and CDR2 YYNGEE. CDR3 coding DNA: TGTGCCAGCAGCACAAGAGGGTTGGACAGGGGTGAGACCCAGTACTTC. It encodes CASSTRGLDRGETQYF.

This clonotype was counted at least ten times. J is TRBJ2-3 and V is TRBV6-5, with 10 nucleotides matching TRBD1. Germline V gene sequence: CDR1 MNHEY, CDR2 SVGAGI. With V trimmed by 3 bases and J by 1 base, 1 base remained unmatched. The CDR3 loop spans 15 amino acids. The CDR3 DNA follows: TGTGCCAGCAGTTATGACAGGGGGCGCACAGATACGCAGTATTTT. Its translation: CASSYDRGRTDTQYF.

This clonotype showed up many times. The chain recombines TRBV6-1 with TRBJ2-1; maybe TRBD2 (6 bases). Trimming pared 8 bases from V and 5 bases from J, leaving 19 bases between. Germline loops: CDR1 MNHNS, CDR2 SASEGT. The CDR3 covers 15 residues. CDR3 amino acids: CASEGRTGVDNEQFF. CDR3 sequence (DNA): TGTGCCAGCGAGGGGAGAACGGGAGTCGACAATGAGCAGTTCTTC.

The rearrangement joins TRBV5-6 to TRBJ1-4; no definite D call. Germline-derived CDR1 and CDR2 are SGHDT and YYEEEE. The CDR3 contains 15 residues. Trimming removed 5 bases from V and 3 bases from J, with 14 bases in between. The CDR3 nucleotides are TGTGCCAGCAGGGGGAGGTATACAGCTAATGAAAAACTGTTTTTT. Translated: CASRGRYTANEKLFF.

The gene calls are TRBV5-1 and TRBJ2-1; maybe TRBD1 (5 bases). This CDR3 has 15 residues. Trimming removed 0 bases from V and 2 bases from J, with 9 bases in between. Germline V gene data show CDR1 as SGHRS and CDR2 as YFSETQ. Written as DNA, the CDR3 is TGCGCCAGCAGCTTGGTGCAAGGGGCCTACAATGAGCAGTTCTTC. Its protein is CASSLVQGAYNEQFF.

The chain has TRBV6-5 and TRBJ1-3; D may be TRBD1 (6 bases). This CDR3 has 15 residues. Per germline, CDR1 MNHEY and CDR2 SVGAGI. With 4 bases removed from V and 2 bases from J, the gap between germline ends came to 12 bases. The chain's CDR3 is CASSLTGQAGNTIYF. The CDR3 DNA is TGTGCCAGCAGTTTAACAGGGCAGGCTGGAAACACCATATATTTT.

This clonotype turned up a few times. J is TRBJ1-1 and V is TRBV28; D is undetermined. Looked up from germline, CDR1 is MDHEN and CDR2 is SYDVKM. The CDR3 has 13 amino acids. Trimming left V 11 bases short and J 0 bases short, with 13 bases between. DNA for the CDR3: TGTGCCGGCGGGGAGGGATTGAACACTGAAGCTTTCTTT. Translating gives CAGGEGLNTEAFF.

This clonotype was counted between two and nine times. This sequence joins TRBV20-1 and TRBJ2-7; TRBD2 is a possible D gene (5 bases). V lost 6 bases and J 4 bases, leaving 13 bases between the germline ends. Germline assignment: CDR1 DFQATT and CDR2 SNEGSKA (reference sequence). The length of the CDR3 is 12 residues. The DNA of the CDR3 is TGCAGTGCCACCCCGCGGGTATACGAGCAGTACTTC. Translation: CSATPRVYEQYF.

The rearrangement links TRBV30 to TRBJ2-4; D may be TRBD1 or TRBD2 (5 bases each). V was cut by 4 bases and J by 1 base, with 17 bases left in between. CDR3 length: 16 amino acids. CDR1 is GTSNPN, CDR2 SVGIG, per germline (reference sequence). CDR3: CAWTHQGPGAKNIQYF. In DNA form, the CDR3 reads TGTGCCTGGACCCACCAGGGCCCGGGGGCCAAAAACATTCAGTACTTC. The whole variable domain, remainder taken from reference TRBV30 and TRBJ2-4, is SQTIHQWPATLVQPVGSPLSLECTVEGTSNPNLYWYRQAAGRGLQLLFYSVGIGQISSEVPQNLSASRPQDRQFILSSKKLLLSDSGFYLCAWTHQGPGAKNIQYFGAGTRLSVL.

This clonotype was seen more than once but under ten times. This rearrangement joins TRBV29-1 to TRBJ2-5, with 8 bases identical to TRBD2. Per germline, CDR1 SQVTM and CDR2 ANQGSEA. V was clipped by 7 bases and J by 11 bases; unmatched bases: 18. This CDR3 is 14 amino acids long. CDR3: CSAAGLGSHNEQYF. CDR3 DNA: TGCAGCGCGGCGGGACTAGGTAGTCACAATGAGCAGTACTTC.

The table lists this clonotype with a few counts. A much larger clone differs by one base, so this may be a read error. The chain carries TRBV4-1 and TRBJ2-7; D is ambiguous. From germline, CDR1 is MGHRA and CDR2 YSYEKL. The CDR3 has 14 amino acids. V was pared by 4 bases and J by 2 bases, with 12 bases between. CDR3 in amino acids: CASSREDLAYEQYF. CDR3 nucleotides: TGCGCCAGCAGCCGGGAAGACCTAGCCTACGAGCAGTACTTC.

The chain employs TRBV5-1 and TRBJ1-1; D possibly corresponds to TRBD1 (6 bases). V lost 4 bases to trimming and J lost 7 bases, with 20 bases between them. The CDR3 has 15 residues. Germline CDR1 reads SGHRS; CDR2 reads YFSETQ. The CDR3 region has the DNA TGCGCCAGCAGCCGTGAGTCTGGGGGCTTTGGTGAAGCTTTCTTT. Encoded protein: CASSRESGGFGEAFF. Full variable domain (rest looked up from reference TRBV5-1 and TRBJ1-1): KAGVTQTPRYLIKTRGQQVTLSCSPISGHRSVSWYQQTPGQGLQFLFEYFSETQRNKGNFPGRFSGRQFSNSRSEMNVSTLELGDSALYLCASSRESGGFGEAFFGQGTRLTVV.

With regard to this clonotype: A much larger clone lies one base from this, so it may be a read error. The chain combines TRBV7-2 with TRBJ1-5; D not certain. The CDR3 is 15 amino acids. Per germline, CDR1 SGHTA and CDR2 FQGNSA. The CDR3 here is CASSQGRAPNQPRHF. CDR3 nucleotides: TGTGCCAGCAGCCAAGGCCGGGCCCCTAATCAGCCCCGGCATTTT.

The chain is built from TRBV9 and TRBJ2-1; 11 nucleotides match TRBD1. Germline CDR1 reads SGDLS; CDR2 reads YYNGEE. This CDR3 has 15 amino acids. V lost 4 bases and J lost 5; bases outside the gene matches: 5. In DNA form, the CDR3 reads TGTGCCAGCAGCCCGGACAGGGGGCTTAACAATGAGCAGTTCTTC. Translated, it gives CASSPDRGLNNEQFF.

This clonotype has at least ten counts. This chain connects TRBV4-2 to TRBJ1-5; D remains ambiguous. Trimming removed 1 base at V and 5 bases at J, with 12 bases between. The germline CDR1 and CDR2 sequences are LGHNA and YNFKEQ. CDR3 length equals 15 residues. This chain's CDR3 is CASSQVEQFDQPQHF. The CDR3 DNA is TGTGCCAGCAGCCAAGTTGAGCAGTTCGATCAGCCCCAGCATTTT.

This clonotype was found many times. The gene calls are TRBV12-3 or TRBV12-4 and TRBJ1-5; unclear D gene. There are 17 residues in the CDR3. Trimming left V 6 bases short and J 2 bases short, with 20 bases between. The DNA for the CDR3 is TGTGCCAGCAGCCGTGGTAATACCCTCGAGGGCAATCAGCCCCAGCATTTT. Protein sequence: CASSRGNTLEGNQPQHF.

This clonotype showed up many times. The CDR3 sequence is CASSPQVTYEQYF. The CDR3 DNA sequence: TGTGCCAGCAGCCCACAGGTCACCTACGAGCAGTACTTC. J is TRBJ2-7 and V is TRBV6-6, with D perhaps matching TRBD1 (5 bases). In germline, CDR1 is MNHNY, CDR2 SVGAGI (reference sequence). The CDR3 runs 13 residues. The ends were cut back, 6 bases at V and 2 bases at J, with 11 bases in the middle.

This rearrangement joins TRBV6-6 to TRBJ2-4; unclear D gene. The ends were cut back, 5 bases at V and 7 bases at J, with 9 bases in the middle. This CDR3 is 12 amino acids long. The germline V gene has CDR1 MNHNY and CDR2 SVGAGI (reference sequence). CDR3 sequence reads: CASSTRANIQYF. The CDR3 DNA reads TGTGCCAGCAGTACTCGGGCGAACATTCAGTACTTC.

This clonotype was recorded at least ten times. The rearrangement links TRBV27 to TRBJ1-6; 8 bases match TRBD1. Germline values: CDR1 MNHEY, CDR2 SMNVEV (reference sequence). V lost 3 bases and J lost 4; bases outside the gene matches: 2. This CDR3 is 15 amino acids long. CDR3 protein: CASSFRQGYNSPLHF. CDR3 nucleotides: TGTGCCAGCAGTTTCCGACAGGGGTATAATTCACCCCTCCACTTT.